This passage covers 28 T cell receptor beta chains from one sample sequenced in a study of cytomegalovirus exposure and HLA in healthy donors. A multiplex PCR was run with 60 Vbeta primers and 13 Jbeta primers. The table came from immunoSEQ multiplex PCR; TCRdb's copy has only in-frame clones and leaves some out. The top ten clones hold roughly 2.5% of a sample with 130,000 or so clones, about 61% of them seen once. The sample was PBMCs. The receptor source for this set is a woman in her thirties or forties in good health and CMV-seronegative.

The chain joins TRBV4-1 to TRBJ2-4, with TRBD2 as a possible D gene (6 bases). CDR3 length: 16 residues. Trimming took off 1 base at V and 0 bases at J, with 10 bases between the two ends. CDR1 and CDR2 from the germline V gene are MGHRA and YSYEKL. Here the CDR3 DNA reads TGCGCCAGCAGCCAAGTTATGGGACTAGCCAAAAACATTCAGTACTTC. Protein: CASSQVMGLAKNIQYF.

This clone was picked up one time. Here the CDR3 DNA reads TGTGCCAGCTCACCCCGACTGGAGAATGAGCAGTTCTTC. Its translation is CASSPRLENEQFF. The chain employs TRBV18 and TRBJ2-1, with unresolved D. The CDR3 covers 13 residues. The V gene's germline CDR1 is KGHSH and CDR2 LQKENI. V dropped 3 bases and J dropped 7 bases, with 10 bases sitting between them.

This CDR3 reads CASSTDRNTEAFF. The CDR3 bases are TGTGCCAGCAGCACTGACAGAAACACTGAAGCTTTCTTT. V is TRBV11-2 and J is TRBJ1-1, with a possible D match to TRBD1 (5 bases). There are 13 residues in the CDR3. Trimming removed 5 bases at V and 2 bases at J, with 9 bases between. Germline CDR1 is SGHAT and CDR2 is FQNNGV. The whole variable domain, remainder taken from reference TRBV11-2 and TRBJ1-1, is EAGVAQSPRYKIIEKRQSVAFWCNPISGHATLYWYQQILGQGPKLLIQFQNNGVVDDSQLPKDRFSAERLKGVDSTLKIQPAKLEDSAVYLCASSTDRNTEAFFGQGTRLTVV.

The chain links TRBV2 to TRBJ1-5; 7 nucleotides match TRBD1. Germline V gene lookup returns CDR1 SNHLY and CDR2 FYNNEI. The V and J ends lost 7 bases and 0 bases, in that order; junction bases with no gene match: 6. The CDR3 sequence is 15 residues long. CDR3 residues: CASKNRDSSNQPQHF. The CDR3 DNA is TGTGCCAGCAAAAACCGGGACAGTAGCAATCAGCCCCAGCATTTT.

The chain joins TRBV5-1 to TRBJ1-1; the match to TRBD1 covers 9 bases. The length of the CDR3 is 17 residues. V shed 5 bases, J shed 0 bases, and the junction held 11 bases outside the gene matches. Germline CDR1 SGHRS, CDR2 YFSETQ. This CDR3 reads CASSPSGGTGMNTEAFF. The CDR3 DNA reads as TGCGCCAGCAGTCCATCGGGAGGGACAGGGATGAACACTGAAGCTTTCTTT.

This clone was recorded only once. The chain uses TRBV28 and TRBJ1-6; D not resolved. The CDR3 is 18 residues long. V gave up 2 bases and J gave up 0 bases, with 14 bases separating them. CDR1 and CDR2 (germline): MDHEN, SYDVKM. CDR3 in DNA: TGTGCCAGCAGTTTAAGTACTCCCTGGAGCTCCTATAATTCACCCCTCCACTTT. Residues: CASSLSTPWSSYNSPLHF.

V gene TRBV27 combines with J gene TRBJ2-2; tentative D call: TRBD2 (5 bases). The V gene's germline CDR1 is MNHEY and CDR2 SMNVEV (reference sequence). The V gene lost 7 bases and the J gene lost 0 bases, with 12 bases spanning the gap. The CDR3 sequence is 15 residues long. CDR3 bases: TGTGCCAGCAACCGGGGAACTACGAACACCGGGGAGCTGTTTTTT. Translation gives CASNRGTTNTGELFF.

Worth noting for this clone: Distinct nucleotide sequences in the sample also encode this CDR3. The chain has TRBV29-1 and TRBJ1-2; 8 bases are shared with TRBD1. This CDR3 contains 12 residues. Germline V gene data show CDR1 as SQVTM and CDR2 as ANQGSEA. Trimming took 8 bases from V and 10 from J; bases not matched to a gene: 12. CDR3 region: CSSGRTGSDYTF. The CDR3 bases are TGCAGCTCTGGAAGGACAGGGAGTGACTACACCTTC.

The genes are TRBV27 and TRBJ1-5; possible D gene TRBD1, 6 bases. V was trimmed by 7 bases and J by 4 bases, leaving 11 bases between them. In germline, CDR1 is MNHEY, CDR2 SMNVEV (reference sequence). CDR3 length equals 13 residues. In DNA form, the CDR3 reads TGTGCCAGCATGAGGGGGTCTAATCAGCCCCAGCATTTT. The encoded protein is CASMRGSNQPQHF.

This chain uses TRBV7-9 with TRBJ2-5; 10 positions match TRBD2. The ends lost 4 bases at V and 3 bases at J; junction bases unmatched: 8. CDR1 SEHNR and CDR2 FQNEAQ come from the germline V gene (reference sequence). The CDR3 contains 16 residues. The DNA of the CDR3 is TGTGCCAGCAGCTCCCAGGCCAGCGGGGGGGAAGAGACCCAGTACTTC. It is translated as CASSSQASGGEETQYF.

The chain couples TRBV5-1 to TRBJ2-3, with TRBD2 identical over 11 bases. Germline V lookup: CDR1 SGHRS, CDR2 YFSETQ. The trim removed 0 bases at V and 2 bases at J, leaving 5 bases unmatched. This CDR3 spans 17 amino acids. In DNA, the CDR3 is TGCGCCAGCAGCTTGGCCAGACTAGCGGGGATCACAGATACGCAGTATTTT. It specifies CASSLARLAGITDTQYF. The full variable domain, with the rest looked up from reference TRBV5-1 and TRBJ2-3, is KAGVTQTPRYLIKTRGQQVTLSCSPISGHRSVSWYQQTPGQGLQFLFEYFSETQRNKGNFPGRFSGRQFSNSRSEMNVSTLELGDSALYLCASSLARLAGITDTQYFGPGTRLTVL.

The rearrangement joins TRBV18 to TRBJ2-5; D is unresolved. Trimming removed 4 bases from V and 7 bases from J, with 16 bases in between. Germline lookup yields CDR1 KGHSH and CDR2 LQKENI. This CDR3 is built from 14 residues. This CDR3 reads CASSQVIRPGTQYF. CDR3 in DNA: TGTGCCAGCTCACAGGTTATCAGGCCTGGGACCCAGTACTTC.

Only one count was recorded for this clone. V is TRBV4-1 and J is TRBJ1-1, with TRBD1 identical over 8 bases. The CDR3 has 19 residues. Germline CDR1 MGHRA, CDR2 YSYEKL. Trimming at V came to 0 bases and at J to 0 bases, leaving 12 bases not matched to a gene. The CDR3 reads CASSQDEGGQGRLNTEAFF. CDR3 nucleotides: TGCGCCAGCAGCCAAGATGAGGGAGGACAGGGCCGGTTGAACACTGAAGCTTTCTTT.

This chain joins TRBV7-9 and TRBJ1-6; the D is unclear. CDR3 length: 12 amino acids. Germline values: CDR1 SEHNR, CDR2 FQNEAQ (reference sequence). Trimming shortened V by 5 bases and J by 10 bases, and 9 bases separated the two germline ends. The CDR3 bases are TGTGCCAGCAGCCCGCGTAGCTCACCCCTCCACTTT. Its protein is CASSPRSSPLHF.

The chain uses TRBV5-4 and TRBJ1-6; D gene uncertain. Germline V gives CDR1 SGHNT, CDR2 YYREEE (reference sequence). Trimming took off 3 bases at V and 13 bases at J, with 8 bases between the two ends. This CDR3 has 11 residues. The CDR3 here is CASSSFVPLHF. In nucleotides, the CDR3 is TGTGCCAGCAGCTCTTTCGTTCCCCTCCACTTT.

The chain uses TRBV28 and TRBJ1-2, with D uncertain. CDR1 and CDR2 from the germline V gene are MDHEN and SYDVKM. Deletions cut 2 bases from V and 1 base from J, with 8 bases between. The CDR3 runs 14 residues. The CDR3 sequence is CASSLPGSNYGYTF. DNA of the CDR3: TGTGCCAGCAGTTTACCAGGAAGTAACTATGGCTACACCTTC.

Only a few counts were recorded for this clone. The J gene is TRBJ1-6, the V gene TRBV14; TRBD1 matches at 8 bases. CDR3 length equals 14 residues. CDR1 is SGHDN, CDR2 FVKESK, per germline. J was trimmed by 10 bases and V by 5 bases; bases with no gene match: 7. DNA for the CDR3: TGTGCCAGCAGCATCCAGGGGGCAGGCTCACCCCTCCACTTT. Protein product: CASSIQGAGSPLHF.

The chain combines TRBV10-2 with TRBJ1-1; perhaps TRBD1 as D (6 bases). Looked up from germline, CDR1 is WSHSY and CDR2 is SAAADI. The V end was cut by 2 bases, the J end by 0 bases, with 13 bases between. The CDR3 is 16 residues long. The CDR3 bases are TGCGCCAGCAGTGAGCCAGAAAGGACAGTGAACACTGAAGCTTTCTTT. Protein sequence: CASSEPERTVNTEAFF.

The CDR3 coding sequence is TGCGCCAGCAGCTTGGGAGGGGGAAAGGGCACTGAAGCTTTCTTT. Translating gives CASSLGGGKGTEAFF. The rearrangement uses TRBV5-1 and TRBJ1-1, with D perhaps TRBD1 (6 bases). This CDR3 contains 15 residues. Trimming pared 0 bases from V and 4 bases from J, leaving 13 bases between. The germline V gene encodes CDR1 SGHRS and CDR2 YFSETQ.

CDR3: CASSYSGQLNTEAFF. In DNA, the CDR3 is TGTGCCAGCAGTTACTCGGGACAGCTGAACACTGAAGCTTTCTTT. The chain couples TRBV6-5 to TRBJ1-1; 7 bases are shared with TRBD1. The CDR3 spans 15 residues. CDR1 and CDR2 (germline): MNHEY, SVGAGI. After removal of 0 bases from V and 0 bases from J, the junction contained 1 base not matched to a gene.

This clone was detected a few times. The chain employs TRBV2 and TRBJ1-5; 9 bases match TRBD1. The CDR3 runs 15 residues. Germline CDR1 reads SNHLY; CDR2 reads FYNNEI. V lost 4 bases and J lost 2; bases outside the gene matches: 3. The CDR3 sequence is CASSADRGGNQPQHF. The CDR3 coding sequence is TGTGCCAGCAGTGCGGACAGGGGCGGCAATCAGCCCCAGCATTTT.

This chain joins TRBV15 and TRBJ1-6, with 7 bases lining up with TRBD1. Unmatched junction bases numbered 3, after V lost 0 bases and J lost 16 bases. In germline, CDR1 is LNHNV, CDR2 YYDKDF (reference sequence). This CDR3 is built from 12 residues. For the CDR3, the DNA is TGTGCCACCAGCAGAGATGCAGGGGGTCTCCACTTT. Translation: CATSRDAGGLHF.

The chain is built from TRBV11-1 and TRBJ2-5; 7 nucleotides match TRBD2. Per the germline V gene, CDR1 is SGHAT and CDR2 is FQDESV (reference sequence). This CDR3 comprises 17 residues. Trimming cost V 0 bases and J 1 base; bases outside gene matches: 8. The CDR3 sequence is CASSLAGISSGQETQYF. CDR3 DNA sequence: TGTGCCAGCAGCTTAGCGGGCATCTCTAGCGGCCAAGAGACCCAGTACTTC.

V gene TRBV5-1 combines with J gene TRBJ1-1; D is unclear. The CDR3 length is 13 residues. CDR1 and CDR2 from the germline V gene are SGHRS and YFSETQ. Trimming took 5 bases from V and 5 from J, leaving 13 bases between them. Here the CDR3 DNA reads TGCGCCAGCAGGTCCTTTACGGGGACTGAAGCTTTCTTT. Translating gives CASRSFTGTEAFF.

The chain is built from TRBV4-2 and TRBJ1-2; TRBD1 aligns across 11 bases. With 4 bases clipped from V and 6 bases from J, the junction kept 16 bases outside the gene matches. From germline, CDR1 is LGHNA and CDR2 YNFKEQ. The CDR3 sequence is 18 residues long. The DNA for the CDR3 is TGTGCCAGCAGCCCGCAGAGGACAGGGGGCTCTAGGATCGATGGCTACACCTTC. Translated, it gives CASSPQRTGGSRIDGYTF.

This clone was seen more than once but under ten times. The rearrangement joins TRBV2 to TRBJ1-2; 7 nucleotides agree with TRBD1. Germline CDR1 and CDR2: SNHLY and FYNNEI. After removal of 4 bases from V and 7 bases from J, the junction contained 9 bases not matched to a gene. CDR3 length: 14 amino acids. In DNA form, the CDR3 reads TGTGCCAGCAGTGCTAAGACAGGGAGTTCTGGCTACACCTTC. It translates to CASSAKTGSSGYTF.

In this sample, this clone turned up a few times. The gene calls are TRBV6-1 and TRBJ1-4; no clear D. V lost 3 bases to trimming and J lost 6 bases, with 14 bases between them. Germline CDR1 MNHNS, CDR2 SASEGT. The CDR3 consists of 15 residues. CDR3 protein: CASSDDTAIDEKLFF. CDR3 nucleotides: TGTGCCAGCAGTGATGACACAGCCATTGATGAAAAACTGTTTTTT.

This clone was seen more than once but under ten times. The chain is built from TRBV7-9 and TRBJ1-6; tentative D call: TRBD1 (5 bases). The V end was cut by 6 bases, the J end by 8 bases, with 20 bases between. The germline gives CDR1 SEHNR, CDR2 FQNEAQ (reference sequence). The length of the CDR3 is 16 residues. The chain's CDR3 is CASSRDSPWGHSPLHF. The CDR3 DNA is TGTGCCAGCAGTCGAGACTCTCCCTGGGGCCATTCACCCCTCCACTTT.